The clone carrying this T cell receptor beta chain was found many times. No antigen is known for it. Germline lookup yields CDR1 MNHEY and CDR2 SMNVEV (reference sequence). CDR3 length: 14 amino acids. V was cut by 5 bases and J by 5 bases, with 15 bases left in between. It was with a sample-barcoded 5' primer and a J-beta primer mix that a second PCR of roughly 7 to 12 cycles was run. A single record per CDR3 protein comes from TCRdb applying MiXCR to the 5' RACE reads. The data show some 940,000 distinct CDR3 sequences, roughly 29% seen once. The sample comes from a study of blood T cells in healthy people across ages. Study-level results: PBMCs left unsorted prevented a conclusive naive versus antigen-experienced comparison.

Separately, the same data were catalogued under a study of T cells of mothers and their children. From that study: The cDNA synthesis received all extracted RNA, at around 1.5 ug per 15 ul. Persisting microchimeric T cell clones went undetected.

The sequence was collected from a woman in her forties in good health. The genes are TRBV27 and TRBJ2-5, with D hard to call. The specimen was blood. CDR3 coding DNA: TGTGCCAGCAGTCTGCTAGGTGATGGGGAGACCCAGTACTTC. It specifies CASSLLGDGETQYF.